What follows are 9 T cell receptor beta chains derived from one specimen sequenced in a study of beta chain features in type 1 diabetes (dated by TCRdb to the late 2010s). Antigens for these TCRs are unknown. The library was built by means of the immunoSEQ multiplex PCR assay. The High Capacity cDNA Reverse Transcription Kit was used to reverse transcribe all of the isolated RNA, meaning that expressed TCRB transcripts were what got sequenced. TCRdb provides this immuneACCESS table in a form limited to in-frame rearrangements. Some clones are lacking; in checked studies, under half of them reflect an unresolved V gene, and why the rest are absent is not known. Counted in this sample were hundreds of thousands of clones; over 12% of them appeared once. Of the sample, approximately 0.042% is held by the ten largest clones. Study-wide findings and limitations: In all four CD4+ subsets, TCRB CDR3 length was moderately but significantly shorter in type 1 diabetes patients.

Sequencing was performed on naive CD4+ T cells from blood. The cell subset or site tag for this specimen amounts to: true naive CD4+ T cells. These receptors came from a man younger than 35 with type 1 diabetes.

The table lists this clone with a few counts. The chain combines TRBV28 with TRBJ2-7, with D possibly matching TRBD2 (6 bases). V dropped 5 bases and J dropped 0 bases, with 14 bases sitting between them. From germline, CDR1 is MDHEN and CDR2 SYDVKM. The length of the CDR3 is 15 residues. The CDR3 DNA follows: TGTGCCAGCAGTGCGGGACTCCCGAGCTCCTACGAGCAGTACTTC. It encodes CASSAGLPSSYEQYF.

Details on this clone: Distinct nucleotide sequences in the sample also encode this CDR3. CDR3 DNA: TGTGCCAGCAGCTTAGGCGGACAAGAGACCCAGTACTTC. It is translated as CASSLGGQETQYF. The rearrangement links TRBV7-9 to TRBJ2-5; D call uncertain. Germline CDR1 SEHNR, CDR2 FQNEAQ (reference sequence). V gave up 1 base and J gave up 2 bases, with 5 bases separating them. This CDR3 comprises 13 residues. The variable domain in full, completed from reference TRBV7-9 and TRBJ2-5, reads DTGVSQNPRHKITKRGQNVTFRCDPISEHNRLYWYRQTLGQGPEFLTYFQNEAQLEKSRLLSDRFSAERPKGSFSTLEIQRTEQGDSAMYLCASSLGGQETQYFGPGTRLLVL.

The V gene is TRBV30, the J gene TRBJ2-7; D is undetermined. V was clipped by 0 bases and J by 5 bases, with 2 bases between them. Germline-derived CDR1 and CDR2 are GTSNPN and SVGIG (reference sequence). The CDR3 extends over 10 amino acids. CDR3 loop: CAWSVDEQYF. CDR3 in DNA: TGTGCCTGGAGTGTAGACGAGCAGTACTTC.

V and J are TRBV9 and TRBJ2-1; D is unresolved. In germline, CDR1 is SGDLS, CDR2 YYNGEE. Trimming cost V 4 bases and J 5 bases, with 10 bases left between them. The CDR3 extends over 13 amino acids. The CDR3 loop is CASSPSGNNEQFF. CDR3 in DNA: TGTGCCAGCAGCCCATCTGGAAACAATGAGCAGTTCTTC. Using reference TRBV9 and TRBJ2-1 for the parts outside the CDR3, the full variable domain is DSGVTQTPKHLITATGQRVTLRCSPRSGDLSVYWYQQSLDQGLQFLIQYYNGEERAKGNILERFSAQQFPDLHSELNLSSLELGDSALYFCASSPSGNNEQFFGPGTRLTVL.

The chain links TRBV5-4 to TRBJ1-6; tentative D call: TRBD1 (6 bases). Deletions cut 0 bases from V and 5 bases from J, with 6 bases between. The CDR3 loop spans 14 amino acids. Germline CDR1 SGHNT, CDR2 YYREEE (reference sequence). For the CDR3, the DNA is TGTGCCAGCAGCTTGGACAGGGATAATTCACCCCTCCACTTT. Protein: CASSLDRDNSPLHF. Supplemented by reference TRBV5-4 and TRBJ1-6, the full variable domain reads ETGVTQSPTHLIKTRGQQVTLRCSSQSGHNTVSWYQQALGQGPQFIFQYYREEENGRGNFPPRFSGLQFPNYSSELNVNALELDDSALYLCASSLDRDNSPLHFGNGTRLTVT.

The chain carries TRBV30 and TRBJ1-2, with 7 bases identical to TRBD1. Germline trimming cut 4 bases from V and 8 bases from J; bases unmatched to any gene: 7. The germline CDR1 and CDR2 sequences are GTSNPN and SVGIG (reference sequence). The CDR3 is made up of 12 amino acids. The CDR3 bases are TGTGCCTGGAACCGGGACAGAGAAGGCTACACCTTC. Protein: CAWNRDREGYTF.

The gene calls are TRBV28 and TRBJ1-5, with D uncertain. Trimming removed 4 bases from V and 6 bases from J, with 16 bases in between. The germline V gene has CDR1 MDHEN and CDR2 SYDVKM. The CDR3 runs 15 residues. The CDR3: CASSSSRERRQPQHF. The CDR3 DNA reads TGTGCCAGCAGTTCCTCACGGGAGCGTCGTCAGCCCCAGCATTTT.

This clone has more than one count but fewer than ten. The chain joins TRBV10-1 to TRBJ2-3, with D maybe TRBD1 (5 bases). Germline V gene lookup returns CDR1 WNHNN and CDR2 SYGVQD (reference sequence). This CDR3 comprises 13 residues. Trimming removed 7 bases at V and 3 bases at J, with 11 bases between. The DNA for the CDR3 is TGCGCCAGCAACGGGCAGGGAACAGATACGCAGTATTTT. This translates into CASNGQGTDTQYF.

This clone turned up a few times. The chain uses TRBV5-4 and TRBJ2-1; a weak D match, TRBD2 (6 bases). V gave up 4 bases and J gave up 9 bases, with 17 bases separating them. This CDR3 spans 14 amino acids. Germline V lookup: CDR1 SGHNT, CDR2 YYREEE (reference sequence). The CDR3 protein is CASSHSAEAGEQFF. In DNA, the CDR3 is TGTGCCAGCAGCCATTCGGCGGAAGCGGGTGAGCAGTTCTTC.